The TCR beta chain described here comes from a study of blood T cell repertoires in COVID-19. TCRdb's copy holds only in-frame clones and misses some; the assay was immunoSEQ multiplex PCR. Among roughly 300,000 clones listed, 75% to 90% were seen once. The germline V gene encodes CDR1 MGHDK and CDR2 SYGVNS. J was trimmed by 0 bases and V by 3 bases; bases with no gene match: 1. This CDR3 is 15 amino acids long. In terms of age and location, participants ranged from roughly 18 to 90 years and lived in about 25 US areas. J is TRBJ1-5 and V is TRBV25-1; 8 bases map to TRBD1. Sequenced input: PBMCs or T cells enriched from blood (not recorded which). The TCR was taken from a woman aged 45-65 years who had recovered from COVID-19. Here the CDR3 reads CASSEDRDSNQPQHF. The CDR3, as DNA: TGTGCCAGCAGTGAGGACAGGGATAGCAATCAGCCCCAGCATTTT.